These 31 T cell receptor beta chains were all obtained from the same sample, sequenced in a study of blood T cells in healthy people across ages. The second PCR ran roughly 6 to 12 cycles with a sample-barcoded 5' primer and J-beta primers. TCRdb ran MiXCR on the 5' RACE reads and lists one entry per CDR3 protein. The sample shows under 800,000 distinct CDR3 sequences, more than 40% of them seen only once. Sequenced sample: blood. These receptors were collected from a woman between 55 and 75 years old in good health.

V is TRBV6-2 or TRBV6-3 and J is TRBJ2-5, with TRBD2 identical over 8 bases. Germline lookup yields CDR1 MNHEY and CDR2 SVGEGT. This CDR3 has 14 residues. Trimming cost V 7 bases and J 1 base; bases outside gene matches: 5. CDR3 region: CASNLAGSQETQYF. CDR3 sequence (DNA): TGTGCCAGCAACCTAGCGGGTAGCCAAGAGACCCAGTACTTC.

This clonotype was seen a handful of times. The chain carries TRBV27 and TRBJ2-1, with TRBD1 matching over 7 bases. Per the germline V gene, CDR1 is MNHEY and CDR2 is SMNVEV (reference sequence). The CDR3 spans 14 residues. The trim removed 4 bases at V and 7 bases at J, leaving 7 bases unmatched. CDR3 coding DNA: TGTGCCAGCAGTTCGCGACAGGGAGTAAATGAGCAGTTCTTC. This sequence encodes CASSSRQGVNEQFF.

The CDR3 sequence: CSASPPFGGGYNEQFF. The CDR3 region has the DNA TGCAGTGCTTCCCCCCCTTTTGGCGGGGGGTACAATGAGCAGTTCTTC. The V call is TRBV20-1, the J call TRBJ2-1, with 8 bases that match TRBD2. Trimming removed 5 bases from V and 4 bases from J; junction bases left unmatched: 13. Per germline, CDR1 DFQATT and CDR2 SNEGSKA (reference sequence). CDR3 length: 16 residues.

In its sample, this clonotype was seen a few times. This chain joins TRBV7-3 and TRBJ1-6, with 8 bases lining up with TRBD1. V lost 6 bases, J lost 9 bases, and 7 bases stayed unmatched. The length of the CDR3 is 14 residues. Germline V gene sequence: CDR1 SGHTA, CDR2 FQGTGA. In DNA form, the CDR3 reads TGTGCCAGCAGTAAGGACAGGGTTGGTTCACCCCTCCACTTT. Translating gives CASSKDRVGSPLHF.

V is TRBV20-1 and J is TRBJ2-7; 8 positions agree with TRBD2. V lost 1 base, J lost 7 bases, and 9 bases stayed unmatched. The V gene's germline CDR1 is DFQATT and CDR2 SNEGSKA (reference sequence). The CDR3 has 14 amino acids. Here the CDR3 DNA reads TGCAGTGCTAGAGGAAACGGGAGGGCCAGAGAGCAGTACTTC. Translation gives CSARGNGRAREQYF.

For this clonotype: With a much larger clone just one base away, this may be a read error. This chain links TRBV6-5 with TRBJ2-7, with 11 bases that match TRBD2. This CDR3 region has 15 residues. V lost 5 bases to trimming and J lost 7 bases; unmatched junction nucleotides: 10. Germline V CDR1 and CDR2: MNHEY, SVGAGI. In DNA, the CDR3 is TGTGCCAGCAGTCCCACCCGACTAGCGGGGCGTGAGCAGTACTTC. Its translation: CASSPTRLAGREQYF.

V usage is TRBV20-1 and J usage is TRBJ2-3; weak D call: TRBD2 (6 bases). This CDR3 spans 15 amino acids. CDR1 DFQATT and CDR2 SNEGSKA come from the germline V gene (reference sequence). With 3 bases removed from V and 2 bases from J, the gap between germline ends came to 15 bases. The CDR3 loop reads CSASRSGEFTDTQYF. For the CDR3, the DNA is TGCAGTGCTAGTCGGTCGGGGGAGTTCACAGATACGCAGTATTTT.

The chain combines TRBV20-1 with TRBJ1-2, with 8 bases lining up with TRBD1. With V trimmed by 6 bases and J by 3 bases, 3 bases remained unmatched. The length of the CDR3 is 12 residues. Germline assignment: CDR1 DFQATT and CDR2 SNEGSKA (reference sequence). The CDR3 nucleotides are TGCAGTGCCATACAGGGGGACTATGGCTACACCTTC. Translation gives CSAIQGDYGYTF.

The chain combines TRBV27 with TRBJ1-2; tentative D call: TRBD1 (6 bases). V was cut by 3 bases and J by 8 bases, with 28 bases left in between. The germline V gene encodes CDR1 MNHEY and CDR2 SMNVEV (reference sequence). CDR3 size: 18 residues. CDR3 DNA sequence: TGTGCCAGCAGTTTTAATTTGTATGCTGACAGGAGATTGGAAGGCTACACCTTC. Translating gives CASSFNLYADRRLEGYTF.

This clonotype came up once. This rearrangement joins TRBV10-3 to TRBJ1-3; no firm D call. Deletions cut 4 bases from V and 2 bases from J, with 12 bases between. The length of the CDR3 is 15 residues. CDR1 is ENHRY and CDR2 is SYGVKD in the germline V gene. The DNA of the CDR3 is TGTGCCATCAGTGTCTCTGTGACGGCTGGAAACACCATATATTTT. Its protein is CAISVSVTAGNTIYF.

The rearrangement joins TRBV10-3 to TRBJ1-2; 9 bases fit TRBD1. CDR3 length: 12 residues. The J segment lost 6 bases and the V segment lost 6 bases, leaving 2 bases of the junction unmatched. The germline V gene encodes CDR1 ENHRY and CDR2 SYGVKD. The CDR3: CAIRDRGDGYTF. The CDR3 DNA reads as TGTGCCATCAGGGACAGGGGTGATGGCTACACCTTC.

The rearrangement uses TRBV4-2 and TRBJ1-1, with D maybe TRBD1 (5 bases). CDR1 and CDR2 from the germline V gene are LGHNA and YNFKEQ. Trimming took off 5 bases at V and 0 bases at J, with 16 bases between the two ends. The CDR3 covers 16 residues. CDR3 amino acids: CASSRLAGTMNTEAFF. Here the CDR3 DNA reads TGTGCCAGCAGCAGGTTGGCAGGGACCATGAACACTGAAGCTTTCTTT.

This clonotype was counted only a few times. The V gene is TRBV20-1, the J gene TRBJ1-2; a weak D match, TRBD1 (5 bases). The CDR3 spans 13 residues. Germline V gene lookup returns CDR1 DFQATT and CDR2 SNEGSKA (reference sequence). V was shortened by 1 base and J by 4 bases, with 10 bases between the two germline ends. CDR3 protein: CSARVERGYGYTF. CDR3 nucleotide sequence: TGCAGTGCTAGAGTCGAGAGGGGCTATGGCTACACCTTC.

This clonotype was seen more than once but under ten times. V gene TRBV7-9 combines with J gene TRBJ2-5; no reliable D call. Germline V gene data show CDR1 as SEHNR and CDR2 as FQNEAQ (reference sequence). There are 14 residues in the CDR3. Trimming stripped 2 bases from V and 4 bases from J, with 11 bases between. The DNA of the CDR3 is TGTGCCAGCAGCTTAAGGCAGGAGACAGAGACCCAGTACTTC. It is translated as CASSLRQETETQYF.

The chain recombines TRBV20-1 with TRBJ2-7, with D possibly TRBD1 on 6 matching bases. Trimming shortened V by 0 bases and J by 2 bases, and 14 bases separated the two germline ends. CDR3 length: 15 amino acids. Germline V gene data show CDR1 as DFQATT and CDR2 as SNEGSKA (reference sequence). CDR3 in amino acids: CSARDLQGLTYEQYF. The CDR3, as DNA: TGCAGTGCTAGAGATCTTCAGGGGCTTACCTACGAGCAGTACTTC.

The chain combines TRBV12-5 with TRBJ2-1; no firm D call. This CDR3 is 15 amino acids long. Deletions cut 1 base from V and 6 bases from J, with 13 bases between. CDR1 is LGHNT, CDR2 FRNRAP, per germline. CDR3 sequence: CASGLATAVLNEQFF. CDR3 DNA: TGTGCTAGTGGTTTGGCGACCGCAGTCCTCAATGAGCAGTTCTTC.

CDR3 in DNA: TGCGCCAGCAGCTCAACATCACCAAGCACAGATACGCAGTATTTT. This translates into CASSSTSPSTDTQYF. This sequence joins TRBV5-1 and TRBJ2-3; no reliable D call. The V gene's germline CDR1 is SGHRS and CDR2 YFSETQ. CDR3 length: 15 amino acids. The V end was cut by 3 bases, the J end by 0 bases, with 11 bases between.

CDR3 sequence reads: CASSMGLAVERETQYF. DNA of the CDR3: TGTGCCAGTAGTATGGGACTAGCGGTAGAACGGGAGACCCAGTACTTC. The chain carries TRBV19 and TRBJ2-7; 11 nucleotides line up with TRBD2. The DNA end is more similar to TRBJ2-5, so the J call may be wrong. There are 16 residues in the CDR3. Germline V gene data show CDR1 as LNHDA and CDR2 as SQIVND (reference sequence).

The rearrangement links TRBV4-3 to TRBJ2-1; TRBD1 matches at 10 bases. The length of the CDR3 is 14 residues. CDR1 and CDR2 (germline): LGHNA, YSLEER. V shed 3 bases and J 8 bases; nucleotides not matched to a gene: 4. The CDR3 is CASSQGQGWDEQFF. CDR3 in DNA: TGCGCCAGCAGCCAGGGACAGGGGTGGGATGAGCAGTTCTTC.

The V call is TRBV3-1, the J call TRBJ2-7; the match to TRBD2 covers 9 bases. Trimming at V came to 7 bases and at J to 7 bases, leaving 14 bases not matched to a gene. Germline assignment: CDR1 LGHDT and CDR2 YNNKEL (reference sequence). The CDR3 extends over 15 amino acids. The CDR3 spells CASTTGLAPYNEQYF. DNA of the CDR3: TGTGCCAGCACCACGGGACTAGCCCCCTACAATGAGCAGTACTTC.

This clonotype has ten or more counts. The V and J genes are TRBV29-1 and TRBJ1-1; D not resolved. The CDR3 loop spans 12 amino acids. V was shortened by 2 bases and J by 4 bases, with 8 bases between the two germline ends. Looked up from germline, CDR1 is SQVTM and CDR2 is ANQGSEA. CDR3 nucleotide sequence: TGCAGCGTTGAAAAAGCATTCACTGAAGCTTTCTTT. It encodes CSVEKAFTEAFF. Full variable domain (rest looked up from reference TRBV29-1 and TRBJ1-1): SAVISQKPSRDICQRGTSLTIQCQVDSQVTMMFWYRQQPGQSLTLIATANQGSEATYESGFVIDKFPISRPNLTFSTLTVSNMSPEDSSIYLCSVEKAFTEAFFGQGTRLTVV.

This clonotype has a handful of counts. The V and J genes are TRBV6-1 and TRBJ2-5; D is unresolved. With the DNA end fitting TRBJ2-7 better, the J assignment may be wrong. Per germline, CDR1 MNHNS and CDR2 SASEGT. The CDR3 is 11 residues long. In DNA, the CDR3 is TGTGCCAGCAGTGAACTGAACGAGCAGTACTTC. This gives the protein CASSELNEQYF.

The chain couples TRBV25-1 to TRBJ1-5, with D perhaps TRBD1 (6 bases). V was pared by 4 bases and J by 2 bases, with 15 bases between. Looked up from germline, CDR1 is MGHDK and CDR2 is SYGVNS. The CDR3 has 16 amino acids. CDR3 protein: CASSGPRGTGNQPQHF. The CDR3 DNA is TGTGCCAGCAGTGGACCCAGGGGTACAGGCAATCAGCCCCAGCATTTT. Based on the CDR3 plus reference TRBV25-1 and TRBJ1-5, the full variable domain is EADIYQTPRYLVIGTGKKITLECSQTMGHDKMYWYQQDPGMELHLIHYSYGVNSTEKGDLSSESTVSRIRTEHFPLTLESARPSHTSQYLCASSGPRGTGNQPQHFGDGTRLSIL.

This clonotype was detected once. This chain connects TRBV5-1 to TRBJ2-7, with 8 bases that match TRBD1. The CDR3 length is 13 residues. Germline V lookup: CDR1 SGHRS, CDR2 YFSETQ. The V and J ends lost 3 bases and 6 bases, in that order; junction bases with no gene match: 5. The CDR3 DNA reads TGCGCCAGCAGCTCTGTCGGACAGGGCGAGCAGTACTTC. It translates to CASSSVGQGEQYF.

The chain recombines TRBV27 with TRBJ1-2; D is uncertain. Germline V gene lookup returns CDR1 MNHEY and CDR2 SMNVEV (reference sequence). Trimming stripped 6 bases from V and 10 bases from J, with 21 bases between. The length of the CDR3 is 14 residues. The CDR3: CASSYLEGSGSYTF. In nucleotides, the CDR3 is TGTGCCAGCAGCTACCTTGAAGGCTCTGGGTCCTACACCTTC.

This clonotype was found a few times. The chain links TRBV7-6 to TRBJ2-3; TRBD2 is a possible D gene (6 bases). This CDR3 contains 15 residues. The ends were cut back, 1 base at V and 4 bases at J, with 12 bases in the middle. Per the germline V gene, CDR1 is SGHVS and CDR2 is FNYEAQ. CDR3 region: CASSLGGDPSDTQYF. CDR3 DNA: TGTGCCAGCAGCTTAGGGGGGGACCCTTCAGATACGCAGTATTTT.

This clonotype has more than one count but fewer than ten. The rearrangement uses TRBV3-1 and TRBJ2-7; D assignment may be TRBD1 or TRBD2 (6 bases each). Trimming removed 3 bases at V and 3 bases at J, with 15 bases between. Germline loops: CDR1 LGHDT, CDR2 YNNKEL (reference sequence). The CDR3 has 15 amino acids. The chain's CDR3 is CASSQALRGDYEQYF. CDR3 nucleotide sequence: TGTGCCAGCAGCCAGGCCCTAAGGGGGGACTACGAGCAGTACTTC.

The chain employs TRBV12-5 and TRBJ2-7; the match to TRBD2 covers 13 bases. Germline V gives CDR1 LGHNT, CDR2 FRNRAP. V gave up 2 bases and J gave up 7 bases; unmatched junction bases: 11. CDR3 length equals 17 residues. CDR3 in DNA: TGTGCTAGTGGTTTGCCGCCGGGACTAGCGGGGTACAATGAGCAGTACTTC. This codes for CASGLPPGLAGYNEQYF.

The chain recombines TRBV27 with TRBJ1-4, with 7 bases identical to TRBD1. Germline loops: CDR1 MNHEY, CDR2 SMNVEV (reference sequence). The CDR3 totals 15 residues. After removal of 5 bases from V and 4 bases from J, the junction contained 7 bases not matched to a gene. The CDR3 region is CASSPRQGHNEKLFF. CDR3 in DNA: TGTGCCAGCAGTCCACGACAGGGACATAATGAAAAACTGTTTTTT.

This clonotype was detected many times. The chain joins TRBV20-1 to TRBJ2-5; 7 bases are a match to TRBD1. Germline CDR1 and CDR2: DFQATT and SNEGSKA (reference sequence). The junction had 2 bases not matched to a gene; V was cut back by 5 bases and J by 2 bases. The CDR3 has 12 amino acids. The CDR3 spells CSAGRGQETQYF. In nucleotides, the CDR3 is TGCAGTGCTGGCAGGGGGCAAGAGACCCAGTACTTC.

Points on this clonotype: A read error may explain this, as a much larger clone is one base away. V gene TRBV20-1 combines with J gene TRBJ2-1, with 9 bases identical to TRBD2. The J call may be wrong; the DNA end is better matched by TRBJ2-7. CDR3 length: 17 residues. Germline CDR1 and CDR2: DFQATT and SNEGSKA (reference sequence). DNA of the CDR3: TGCAGTGCTCTACCCCACGGACTAGCGAGCTCCTACAATGAGCAGTACTTC. Its protein is CSALPHGLASSYNEQYF.